What follows are 19 T cell receptor beta chains derived from one specimen sequenced in a study of blood T cell repertoires in COVID-19. TCRdb's table, derived via immunoSEQ multiplex PCR, lists solely in-frame clones and lacks some. The sample contains 98,000 or so clones, 75% to 90% of which appear only once. Material: peripheral blood. Receptors were obtained from a man aged 50 or older with acute or convalescent COVID-19.

The chain is built from TRBV24-1 and TRBJ2-6; a weak D match, TRBD2 (6 bases). Trimming removed 5 bases at V and 0 bases at J, with 10 bases between. Per germline, CDR1 KGHDR and CDR2 SFDVKD. CDR3 length: 16 residues. The CDR3 nucleotides read TGTGCCACCAGTGGGAGGGTTACCTCTGGGGCCAACGTCCTGACTTTC. Translating gives CATSGRVTSGANVLTF.

The CDR3 loop reads CASDAGGPQYF. CDR3 bases: TGTGCCAGCGATGCGGGAGGTCCCCAGTACTTC. J is TRBJ2-7 and V is TRBV3-1 (or the pseudogene TRBV3-2), with TRBD2 matching 8 bases. The CDR3 runs 11 residues. CDR1 LGHDT and CDR2 YNNKEL come from the germline V gene (reference sequence). V gave up 8 bases and J gave up 10 bases; unmatched junction bases: 7.

The V call is TRBV5-1, the J call TRBJ1-1, with 12 bases that match TRBD1. V was pared by 4 bases and J by 4 bases, with 8 bases of the junction left unmatched. Germline V gene sequence: CDR1 SGHRS, CDR2 YFSETQ. The length of the CDR3 is 16 residues. In nucleotides, the CDR3 is TGCGCCAGCAGCCGAGGGACAGGGGGCACGGGCACTGAAGCTTTCTTT. Translated, it gives CASSRGTGGTGTEAFF.

The chain couples TRBV2 to TRBJ2-1, with TRBD2 matching 8 bases. The germline V gene has CDR1 SNHLY and CDR2 FYNNEI. The CDR3 is 15 amino acids. The junction had 6 bases not matched to a gene; V was cut back by 4 bases and J by 4 bases. This CDR3 is CASSAQRGFYNEQFF. CDR3 sequence (DNA): TGTGCCAGCAGTGCTCAGCGGGGGTTTTACAATGAGCAGTTCTTC.

The chain carries TRBV7-2 and TRBJ2-1; 7 bases fit TRBD2. V lost 3 bases, J lost 8 bases, and 7 bases stayed unmatched. Per the germline V gene, CDR1 is SGHTA and CDR2 is FQGNSA. CDR3 length equals 14 residues. The CDR3 DNA is TGTGCCAGCAGCTTCGGCGGGAGCTTAGATGAGCAGTTCTTC. Amino acid sequence: CASSFGGSLDEQFF. The full variable domain, in which reference TRBV7-2 and TRBJ2-1 provide the parts outside the CDR3, is GAGVSQSPSNKVTEKGKDVELRCDPISGHTALYWYRQSLGQGLEFLIYFQGNSAPDKSGLPSDRFSAERTGGSVSTLTIQRTQQEDSAVYLCASSFGGSLDEQFFGPGTRLTVL.

CDR3: CASSLEGQGGNTIYF. The CDR3 DNA is TGTGCCAGCAGCTTGGAGGGACAGGGGGGAAACACCATATATTTT. The gene calls are TRBV5-5 and TRBJ1-3; TRBD1 aligns across 10 bases. Germline V lookup: CDR1 SGHKS, CDR2 YYEKEE (reference sequence). There are 15 residues in the CDR3. With V trimmed by 0 bases and J by 4 bases, 1 base remained unmatched. Full variable domain (missing parts from reference TRBV5-5 and TRBJ1-3): DAGVTQSPTHLIKTRGQQVTLRCSPISGHKSVSWYQQVLGQGPQFIFQYYEKEERGRGNFPDRFSARQFPNYSSELNVNALLLGDSALYLCASSLEGQGGNTIYFGEGSWLTVV.

V usage is TRBV28 and J usage is TRBJ1-2; D is uncertain. V was cut by 1 base and J by 4 bases, with 13 bases left in between. Germline values: CDR1 MDHEN, CDR2 SYDVKM. The CDR3 sequence is 15 residues long. The CDR3 region is CASSLSPPGVYGYTF. The CDR3 DNA follows: TGTGCCAGCAGTTTATCCCCCCCCGGAGTCTATGGCTACACCTTC.

This chain links TRBV19 with TRBJ1-5, with TRBD1 identical over 9 bases. The CDR3 consists of 16 residues. V was pared by 2 bases and J by 6 bases, with 8 bases of the junction left unmatched. Germline loops: CDR1 LNHDA, CDR2 SQIVND (reference sequence). As DNA, the CDR3 is TGTGCCAGTAGTATAATGGGACAGGGAGATTTTCAGCCCCAGCATTTT. Its protein product is CASSIMGQGDFQPQHF.

This rearrangement joins TRBV28 to TRBJ1-1; D is possibly TRBD1 (5 bases). The V gene's germline CDR1 is MDHEN and CDR2 SYDVKM. The ends were cut back, 7 bases at V and 2 bases at J, with 14 bases in the middle. The CDR3 has 14 amino acids. CDR3 sequence reads: CASTLGGINTEAFF. The CDR3 DNA is TGTGCCAGCACCCTGGGGGGGATCAACACTGAAGCTTTCTTT.

This clone was recorded a few times. The chain joins TRBV5-1 to TRBJ1-6; the D gene is possibly TRBD1 (6 bases). The CDR3 extends over 14 amino acids. Trimming removed 0 bases from V and 7 bases from J, with 8 bases in between. Germline V lookup: CDR1 SGHRS, CDR2 YFSETQ. CDR3 residues: CASSLDGQNSPLHF. As DNA, the CDR3 is TGCGCCAGCAGCTTGGACGGACAGAATTCACCCCTCCACTTT.

The J gene is TRBJ1-6, the V gene TRBV2; D perhaps matches TRBD1 (6 bases). CDR1 is SNHLY and CDR2 is FYNNEI in the germline V gene. The CDR3 runs 14 residues. The V and J ends lost 7 bases and 5 bases respectively, with 12 bases between them. CDR3: CASKPDRDNSPLHF. CDR3 DNA: TGTGCCAGCAAACCGGACAGAGATAATTCACCCCTCCACTTT.

The chain couples TRBV3-1 (or the pseudogene TRBV3-2) to TRBJ2-1; TRBD1 aligns across 9 bases. The CDR3 has 14 residues. In germline, CDR1 is LGHDT, CDR2 YNNKEL (reference sequence). The ends lost 0 bases at V and 8 bases at J; junction bases unmatched: 2. Here the CDR3 reads CASSQEGTGYEQFF. CDR3 nucleotides: TGTGCCAGCAGCCAAGAGGGGACAGGGTATGAGCAGTTCTTC.

The chain is built from TRBV6-1 and TRBJ2-7; TRBD1 agrees at 9 bases. The CDR3 consists of 19 residues. Germline V CDR1 and CDR2: MNHNS, SASEGT. J gave up 2 bases and V 0 bases, and 14 bases lay outside the gene matches. The CDR3 DNA reads as TGTGCCAGCAGTGAAGCGGGGACAGGGCGGTCTCTCCGTCCCTACGAGCAGTACTTC. Protein sequence: CASSEAGTGRSLRPYEQYF.

CDR3 residues: CASSFGETQYF. The CDR3 bases are TGTGCCAGCAGTTTCGGGGAGACCCAGTACTTC. The rearrangement links TRBV6-5 to TRBJ2-5; D remains ambiguous. CDR3 size: 11 residues. Germline CDR1 reads MNHEY; CDR2 reads SVGAGI. V lost 4 bases and J lost 5, with 5 bases in between.

The V and J genes are TRBV11-2 and TRBJ1-1; D remains ambiguous. The germline CDR1 and CDR2 sequences are SGHAT and FQNNGV. The V end lost 5 bases, the J end lost 11 bases, and 15 bases lay between the germline ends. The CDR3 runs 12 residues. CDR3 DNA: TGTGCCAGCAGCCTAGGAGACTTTGTGGCTTTCTTT. This sequence encodes CASSLGDFVAFF.

V and J are TRBV12-5 and TRBJ1-1; D is undetermined. CDR1 and CDR2 (germline): LGHNT, FRNRAP. V dropped 1 base and J dropped 7 bases, with 10 bases sitting between them. This CDR3 is built from 13 residues. CDR3 nucleotides: TGTGCTAGTGGTTTGGGGGCTGTCAGTGAAGCTTTCTTT. It specifies CASGLGAVSEAFF.

V usage is TRBV2 and J usage is TRBJ2-3; 8 bases line up with TRBD1. CDR1 and CDR2 from the germline V gene are SNHLY and FYNNEI. V was clipped by 6 bases and J by 0 bases; unmatched bases: 8. CDR3 size: 16 residues. The CDR3 region has the DNA TGTGCCAGCAGGACCAGGGGGCTCAGAAGCACAGATACGCAGTATTTT. Protein: CASRTRGLRSTDTQYF. The entire variable domain, with the rest obtained from reference TRBV2 and TRBJ2-3, is as follows: EPEVTQTPSHQVTQMGQEVILRCVPISNHLYFYWYRQILGQKVEFLVSFYNNEISEKSEIFDDQFSVERPDGSNFTLKIRSTKLEDSAMYFCASRTRGLRSTDTQYFGPGTRLTVL.

V is TRBV12-3 or TRBV12-4 and J is TRBJ1-6; D call uncertain. Trimming took off 7 bases at V and 9 bases at J, with 10 bases between the two ends. There are 12 residues in the CDR3. For the CDR3, the DNA is TGTGCCAGCATGGCGGGCGGTTCACCCCTCCACTTT. It encodes CASMAGGSPLHF.

This chain uses TRBV2 with TRBJ1-1; 7 positions agree with TRBD1. V gave up 3 bases and J gave up 9 bases; unmatched junction bases: 4. The CDR3 is made up of 12 amino acids. Germline V gene lookup returns CDR1 SNHLY and CDR2 FYNNEI. In nucleotides, the CDR3 is TGTGCCAGCAGTGACCCGGGACAGAAAGCTTTCTTT. As protein: CASSDPGQKAFF.